This T cell receptor (beta chain) was obtained from a study of CD8+ T cells in alopecia areata. The wider study: Treated patients received oral tofacitinib, 5 to 10 mg twice daily. General study findings and limits: Normal skin's resident alphabeta T cells are also sequenced in scalp samples.

Samples from alopecia areata patients were lesional scalp punch biopsies and peripheral blood. This clone was found a few times. The antigen remains undetermined. The CDR3 is made up of 21 amino acids. J lost 7 bases, V lost 0 bases, and 18 bases had no gene match. In germline, CDR1 is MGHRA, CDR2 YSYEKL. Reverse transcription of extracted RNA yielded cDNA, which provided the sequencing template. Assay: immunoSEQ multiplex PCR; the TCRdb copy retains only in-frame clones and omits some. The sample holds some 120,000 clones, approximately 58% seen once. The sequenced sample was CD4+ T cells sorted from blood, obtained at week 0. V and J are TRBV4-1 and TRBJ2-1; 13 bases match TRBD2. This TCR was recovered from a human donor with alopecia areata. The CDR3 coding sequence is TGCGCCAGCAGCCAAGAATGGGGAGGGGGACTAGCGGGAAGTCCTAAGAATGAGCAGTTCTTC. Its protein is CASSQEWGGGLAGSPKNEQFF.